This T cell receptor (beta chain) was recorded in a study of blood T cell repertoires in COVID-19. Background on the study: Italy, Spain and the United States were the sources of the convalescent and acute COVID-19 samples. PBMCs, B-cell-depleted T cells, or T cells were the source of the cDNA or gDNA that made up the material.

The germline V gene has CDR1 MNHEY and CDR2 SVGAGI. CDR3 length equals 11 residues. J was trimmed by 8 bases and V by 10 bases; bases with no gene match: 5. As processed by the authors: Reference gene primer amplification in the assay estimated nucleated cell counts. Some clones are missing from TCRdb's copy, which holds only in-frame ones; the method was immunoSEQ multiplex PCR. The DNA was the basis for D and trimming; V, J and clone size are from that table. The sample yields about 360,000 clones, roughly 77% seen once. The TCR originated in a human donor with acute or convalescent COVID-19. The donor label of this sample is uncertain. The sample was peripheral blood. The J gene is TRBJ1-2, the V gene TRBV6-5; 9 bases fit TRBD1. The CDR3 spells CATGDRDGYTF. The CDR3 region has the DNA TGTGCCACCGGGGACAGGGACGGCTACACCTTC.